This record looks at one T cell receptor beta chain sequence and its context. Its antigen is unknown. PCR used 60 Vbeta primers and 13 Jbeta primers. Sequenced by immunoSEQ multiplex PCR; TCRdb stores in-frame clones only, minus some. The table has 210,000 or so clones, 75% to 90% seen once. This specimen comes from a study of cytomegalovirus exposure and HLA in healthy donors. Study findings and constraints: Common viral pathogens (according to a later analysis) appeared linked to several of the most significant clusters.

From germline, CDR1 is LNHDA and CDR2 SQIVND (reference sequence). The V end was cut by 5 bases, the J end by 0 bases, with 6 bases between. The CDR3 loop spans 13 amino acids. This receptor was identified in a boy aged 2-9 years in good health and CMV-seronegative. This chain joins TRBV19 and TRBJ2-3; D ambiguous. The sample comprised PBMCs. Here the CDR3 reads CASSVSSTDTQYF. CDR3 nucleotide sequence: TGTGCCAGTAGTGTCTCTAGCACAGATACGCAGTATTTT.